The sequence of this T cell receptor beta chain was determined in a study of response to subunit inactivated influenza vaccine. The germline gives CDR1 MGHDK, CDR2 SYGVNS. This CDR3 is 16 amino acids long. Trimming cost V 4 bases and J 6 bases, with 19 bases left between them. Turning to this clonotype: Its specificity is unknown.

Study-wide results and caveats: The authors offered the suggestion that each seasonal influenza vaccination recruits few new T cells.

TCRdb reprocessed the RT-PCR reads with MiXCR, giving one entry per CDR3 protein. The sample lists 650,000 to 800,000 distinct CDR3 sequences; about 18% were seen once. The rearrangement uses TRBV25-1 and TRBJ2-1; D possibly corresponds to TRBD2 (6 bases). The sample consisted of PBMCs from blood, taken around 5 days after vaccination. This receptor was obtained from a man between 50 and 59 years old who received an inactivated influenza vaccine. The CDR3 sequence is CASSVQPGLPSNEQFF. CDR3 bases: TGTGCCAGCAGTGTACAGCCGGGACTCCCCTCCAATGAGCAGTTCTTC.